The following is a T cell receptor beta chain sequence with its context. Its cognate antigen is unknown. Sequenced by immunoSEQ multiplex PCR; TCRdb stores in-frame clones only, minus some. The sample has nearly 55,000 clones, roughly 86% seen once. The sample comes from a study of OX40 agonist ivuxolimab in advanced cancers. Study summary: Intravenous ivuxolimab was administered to patients every 2 weeks at 0.01 to 10 mg/kg. Subjects had a mean age of about 65 years, with a range of about 23 to 79; about 83% were male. Study results and caveats: The investigators did not determine what antigen specificity the expanded peripheral T cells had. Among the lowest peripheral clonal expansion occurred in 0.1-3.0 mg/kg partial responders.

Looked up from germline, CDR1 is WNHNN and CDR2 is SYGVQD (reference sequence). The length of the CDR3 is 14 residues. V lost 6 bases to trimming and J lost 0 bases, with 12 bases between them. The source is an adult with an advanced solid tumor such as melanoma, head and neck, liver or kidney cancer. The sample was CD4+ or CD8+ T cells sorted from blood, taken in a trial of the OX40 agonist ivuxolimab. The rearrangement uses TRBV10-1 and TRBJ2-7; maybe TRBD1 (6 bases). This CDR3 is CASSPRGASYEQYF. DNA of the CDR3: TGCGCCAGCAGCCCCAGGGGCGCCTCCTACGAGCAGTACTTC.